These T cell receptor beta chains were read from a single sample in a study of preoperative IRX-2 immunotherapy in early breast cancer. This table comes from immunoSEQ multiplex PCR, and its TCRdb copy is limited to in-frame clones, with some not included. The data hold 20,000 to 30,000 clones, with about 81% observed a single time. This material consisted of lymph node tissue, taken after IRX-2 immunotherapy. All receptors derive from a human donor with breast cancer. CDR3s include the opening cysteine and the closing phenylalanine or tryptophan. Each record gives: D gene, J gene, V gene, clone size, CDR3 protein, CDR3 DNA. The D gene is left open where the match is weak. Rows may omit the clone size; those that give it use once, few, many or a size class.

>TRBD1|TRBJ2-3|TRBV6-8|NA
CASSLTGTGSADTQYF
TGTGCCAGCAGCTTAACCGGGACAGGATCGGCAGATACGCAGTATTTT
>TRBD1|TRBJ2-2|TRBV11-3|NA
CASSLRAAGGTANTGELFF
TGTGCCAGCAGCTTACGGGCGGCAGGGGGAACCGCGAACACCGGGGAGCTGTTTTTT
>TRBD1|TRBJ2-1|TRBV6-7|NA
CASSPGTAILYNEQFF
TGTGCCAGCAGCCCCGGGACAGCCATTCTCTACAATGAGCAGTTCTTC
>TRBD1|TRBJ1-2|TRBV15|NA
CATSREISGGDGYTF
TGTGCCACCAGCAGAGAAATATCAGGGGGGGATGGCTACACCTTC
>NA|TRBJ1-3|TRBV19|few
CASSIPTLSGNTIYF
TGTGCCAGTAGTATACCCACTCTCTCTGGAAACACCATATATTTT
>NA|TRBJ2-2|TRBV6-8|NA
CASSWGAGQATGELFF
TGTGCCAGCAGTTGGGGAGCGGGACAGGCGACCGGGGAGCTGTTTTTT
>NA|TRBJ1-1|TRBV18|NA
CASSPPMAVNTEAFF
TGTGCCAGCTCACCACCGATGGCAGTGAACACTGAAGCTTTCTTT
>NA|TRBJ2-3|TRBV6-8|few
CASSDMVVARRADTQYF
TGTGCCAGCAGTGATATGGTGGTGGCAAGGCGGGCCGATACGCAGTATTTT
>NA|TRBJ1-1|TRBV30|NA
CAWSALDRGDTEAFF
TGTGCCTGGAGTGCCTTAGATCGGGGGGACACTGAAGCTTTCTTT
>NA|TRBJ1-5|TRBV14|NA
CASSQGNVGQPQHF
TGTGCCAGCAGCCAAGGGAACGTGGGGCAGCCCCAGCATTTT
>NA|TRBJ1-1|TRBV18|NA
CASSPELGMNTEAFF
TGTGCCAGCTCACCCGAACTCGGGATGAACACTGAAGCTTTCTTT
>TRBD1|TRBJ1-1|TRBV6-8|NA
CASSPGTGGRGNTEAFF
TGTGCCAGCAGTCCCGGGACAGGGGGCCGGGGGAACACTGAAGCTTTCTTT
>TRBD2|TRBJ2-1|TRBV5-1|NA
CASSLQGLAGANEQFF
TGCGCCAGCAGCCTACAGGGACTAGCGGGAGCCAATGAGCAGTTCTTC
>TRBD1|TRBJ1-4|TRBV6-4|NA
CASRGTATNEKLFF
TGTGCCAGCAGGGGGACAGCAACTAATGAAAAACTGTTTTTT
>NA|TRBJ2-2|TRBV19|once
CTSSPGVGGGFTGELFF
TGTACCAGTAGTCCCGGGGTTGGCGGGGGCTTCACCGGGGAGCTGTTTTTT
>NA|TRBJ1-4|TRBV6-8|NA
CASSYGPVDITNEKLFF
TGTGCCAGCAGTTACGGTCCGGTTGACATAACTAATGAAAAACTGTTTTTT
>NA|TRBJ1-5|TRBV29-1|NA
CSVEGSTPGGPQHF
TGCAGCGTTGAAGGTTCTACCCCAGGTGGGCCCCAGCATTTT
>NA|TRBJ2-3|TRBV30|NA
CAWSGPITDTQYF
TGTGCCTGGAGTGGTCCAATCACAGATACGCAGTATTTT
>NA|TRBJ1-5|TRBV11-3|few
CASSLIPGDQPQHF
TGTGCCAGCAGCTTAATCCCAGGGGATCAGCCCCAGCATTTT
>TRBD2|TRBJ2-1|TRBV6-8|NA
CASRPLAGPNEQFF
TGTGCCAGCCGACCACTAGCGGGACCCAATGAGCAGTTCTTC
>TRBD2|TRBJ2-3|TRBV11-3|NA
CASSPGPTSGGGDTQYF
TGTGCCAGCAGCCCCGGCCCCACTAGCGGGGGAGGAGATACGCAGTATTTT
>NA|TRBJ2-6|TRBV5-1|NA
CASSLAGGTGANVLTF
TGCGCCAGCAGCTTGGCCGGGGGTACTGGGGCCAACGTCCTGACTTTC
>TRBD1|TRBJ1-5|TRBV6-8|NA
CASSGQGRRSNQPQHF
TGTGCCAGCAGCGGACAGGGGCGACGGAGCAATCAGCCCCAGCATTTT
>TRBD1|TRBJ2-4|TRBV6-7|NA
CASSYGRDSENIQYF
TGTGCCAGCAGTTACGGTAGGGACAGTGAAAACATTCAGTACTTC
>NA|TRBJ1-2|TRBV28|NA
CASSSPYRDYYGYTF
TGTGCCAGCAGTTCCCCTTACAGGGATTACTATGGCTACACCTTC
>NA|TRBJ1-1|TRBV19|NA
CASRVSENTEAFF
TGTGCCAGTAGAGTTTCGGAGAACACTGAAGCTTTCTTT
>NA|TRBJ1-1|TRBV6-8|NA
CASRPQGGRSTEAFF
TGTGCCAGCAGACCGCAAGGGGGGCGGAGTACTGAAGCTTTCTTT
>TRBD1|TRBJ1-2|TRBV18|few
CASSPFGAGTGPNYGYTF
TGTGCCAGCTCACCATTTGGGGCTGGGACAGGTCCTAACTATGGCTACACCTTC
>TRBD1|TRBJ1-2|TRBV29-1|NA
CSVIGGDRSSSGYGYTF
TGCAGCGTTATAGGGGGGGACAGGAGCTCGTCGGGCTATGGCTACACCTTC
>NA|TRBJ1-2|TRBV10-3|NA
CAISESRQNYGYTF
TGTGCCATCAGTGAGTCGAGACAGAACTATGGCTACACCTTC
>NA|TRBJ1-4|TRBV27|NA
CASTSTKVNEKLFF
TGTGCCAGCACCTCGACAAAAGTTAATGAAAAACTGTTTTTT
>NA|TRBJ2-3|TRBV15|NA
CATSREAPGTDTQYF
TGTGCCACCAGCAGAGAGGCCCCTGGCACAGATACGCAGTATTTT
>NA|TRBJ1-1|TRBV18|NA
CASSPGRGNTEAFF
TGTGCCAGCTCTCCAGGGAGGGGGAACACTGAAGCTTTCTTT
>TRBD1|TRBJ1-1|TRBV19|few
CASTPDRRGNTEAFF
TGTGCCAGTACCCCGGACAGGCGTGGGAACACTGAAGCTTTCTTT
>NA|TRBJ2-3|TRBV18|NA
CASSPEEGSTDTQYF
TGTGCCAGCTCACCCGAAGAGGGCAGCACAGATACGCAGTATTTT
>NA|TRBJ1-5|TRBV28|NA
CASSPSQGSNQPQHF
TGTGCCAGCAGCCCCTCACAGGGAAGCAATCAGCCCCAGCATTTT
>NA|TRBJ1-1|TRBV10-1|NA
CASTGDTEAFF
TGCGCCAGCACAGGGGACACTGAAGCTTTCTTT
>NA|TRBJ1-4|TRBV7-5|NA
CASSQPGTGGEKLFF
TGTGCCAGCAGCCAGCCGGGGACAGGGGGAGAAAAACTGTTTTTT
>NA|TRBJ1-1|TRBV6-8|NA
CASSSSPRGGTEAFF
TGTGCCAGCAGTTCTTCCCCAAGGGGGGGAACTGAAGCTTTCTTT
>NA|TRBJ1-4|TRBV19|NA
CASNRVATNEKLFF
TGTGCCAGTAACAGGGTTGCAACTAATGAAAAACTGTTTTTT
>TRBD1|TRBJ2-1|TRBV7-4|NA
CASSATGQTTYNEQFF
TGTGCCAGCAGCGCGACGGGACAGACAACATACAATGAGCAGTTCTTC
>TRBD2|TRBJ2-5|TRBV19|NA
CASSPRTSPVGTQYF
TGTGCCAGTAGTCCGCGGACTAGCCCCGTTGGGACCCAGTACTTC
>NA|TRBJ1-2|TRBV28|NA
CASSLGSSKLYGYTF
TGTGCCAGCAGTTTGGGGTCTTCTAAACTCTATGGCTACACCTTC
>NA|TRBJ2-1|TRBV5-1|NA
CASSSSSRGNEQFF
TGCGCCAGCAGCTCCTCCTCCAGGGGTAATGAGCAGTTCTTC
>NA|TRBJ1-3|TRBV14|NA
CASSPLGVRDTIYF
TGTGCCAGCAGCCCCCTGGGGGTGAGAGACACCATATATTTT
>TRBD2|TRBJ2-3|TRBV19|NA
CASSMDGPGTSGGLDTQYF
TGTGCCAGTAGTATGGATGGGCCCGGGACTAGCGGGGGGTTAGATACGCAGTATTTT
>TRBD1|TRBJ1-5|TRBV16|NA
CASSRDRGGYSNQPQHF
TGTGCCAGCAGCCGGGACAGGGGGGGATATAGCAATCAGCCCCAGCATTTT
>NA|TRBJ1-2|TRBV19|NA
CASSIDRSGGGGYTF
TGTGCCAGTAGTATAGATCGGTCGGGAGGGGGTGGCTACACCTTC
>NA|TRBJ2-5|TRBV19|NA
CASKTWGGETQYF
TGTGCCAGTAAGACCTGGGGCGGAGAGACCCAGTACTTC
>TRBD1|TRBJ1-6|TRBV11-3|NA
CASSSTGGLTPFFSPLHF
TGTGCCAGCAGTTCTACAGGGGGCCTAACTCCATTCTTTTCACCCCTCCACTTT
>NA|TRBJ1-1|TRBV12-5|NA
CASGLVQGRNTEAFF
TGTGCTAGTGGTTTGGTACAGGGCAGGAACACTGAAGCTTTCTTT
>NA|TRBJ1-2|TRBV19|NA
CASRQIGGDGGYTF
TGTGCCAGTAGGCAAATCGGGGGCGACGGAGGCTACACCTTC
>NA|TRBJ2-3|TRBV19|NA
CASSIRPGWGKLTDTQYF
TGTGCCAGTAGTATCCGCCCCGGGTGGGGGAAACTCACAGATACGCAGTATTTT
>TRBD1|TRBJ1-6|TRBV2|once
CASSGPGQVYNSPLHF
TGTGCCAGCAGTGGCCCGGGACAGGTTTATAATTCACCCCTCCACTTT